This TCR beta chain was recorded in a study of regulatory T cells in long-lasting Graves disease. Findings and limits, study-wide: Compared with new cases, persistent Graves' patients showed reduced TCR diversity. Persistent cases favored TRBV28, TRBJ1-2 and TRBJ2-5.

The CDR3 contains 13 residues. V gave up 7 bases and J gave up 10 bases; unmatched junction bases: 6. Germline lookup yields CDR1 SGHRS and CDR2 YFSETQ. Time point denoted: persistent/refractory GD, antithyroid drugs over 5 years with positive TRAb. The TCR library was prepared using RNA isolated from PBMCs. Diagnosis followed American Thyroid Association guidelines for Graves' disease. Peripheral blood, approximately 9 milliliters of it, was drawn into EDTA tubes. CDR3 regions were amplified by Arm-PCR using iRepertoire HTBI primers to build TCR beta libraries. A single record per CDR3 protein comes from TCRdb applying MiXCR to the multiplex PCR reads. The table has some 330,000 distinct CDR3 sequences, more than 20% seen once. This clonotype has more than one count but fewer than ten. The antigen is not known.

The receptor's source is a woman aged 40 to 55 with Graves disease. The rearrangement links TRBV5-1 to TRBJ1-6, with 9 positions matching TRBD1. Sequenced material: peripheral blood mononuclear cells (PBMCs), taken when the disease was refractory, from a patient treated with antithyroid drugs. The DNA for the CDR3 is TGCGCCAGCCGACAGGGGGAGAACTCACCCCTCCACTTT. Amino acid sequence: CASRQGENSPLHF. Looking up the rest from reference TRBV5-1 and TRBJ1-6 gives the full variable domain: KAGVTQTPRYLIKTRGQQVTLSCSPISGHRSVSWYQQTPGQGLQFLFEYFSETQRNKGNFPGRFSGRQFSNSRSEMNVSTLELGDSALYLCASRQGENSPLHFGNGTRLTVT.